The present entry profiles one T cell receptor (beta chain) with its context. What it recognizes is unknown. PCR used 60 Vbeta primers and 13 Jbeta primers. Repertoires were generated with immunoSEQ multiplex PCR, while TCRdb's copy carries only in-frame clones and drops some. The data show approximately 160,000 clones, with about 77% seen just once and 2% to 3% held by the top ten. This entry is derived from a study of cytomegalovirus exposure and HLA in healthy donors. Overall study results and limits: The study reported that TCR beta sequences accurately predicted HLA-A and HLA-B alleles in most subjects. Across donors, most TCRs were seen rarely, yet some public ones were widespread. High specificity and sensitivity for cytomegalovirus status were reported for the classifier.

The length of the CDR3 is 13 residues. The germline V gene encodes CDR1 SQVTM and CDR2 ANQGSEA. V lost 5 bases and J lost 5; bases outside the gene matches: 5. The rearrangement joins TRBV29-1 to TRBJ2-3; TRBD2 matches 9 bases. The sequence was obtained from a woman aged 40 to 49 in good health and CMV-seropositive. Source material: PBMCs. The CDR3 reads CSVSGGSGDTQYF. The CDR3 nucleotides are TGCAGCGTTAGCGGGGGGTCCGGAGATACGCAGTATTTT.